This T cell receptor (beta chain) was documented in a study of sequential checkpoint blockade in melanoma. Across the study: Patients were randomized 1:1 to nivolumab-then-ipilimumab or ipilimumab-then-nivolumab first-line. Maintenance nivolumab came after either treatment sequence.

This sample's treatment: randomized to nivolumab then ipilimumab (arm A) or the reverse (arm B). DNA-damaging chemotherapy had not been given to any patient beforehand. Live CD3+CD8+ CD19− CD56− cells were sorted from PBMCs. The CDR3 length is 15 residues. Looked up from germline, CDR1 is MGHRA and CDR2 is YSYEKL. Trimming cost V 3 bases and J 4 bases; bases outside gene matches: 7. TCRdb keeps only in-frame clones here, not all; method: immunoSEQ multiplex PCR. The sample has around 10,000 clones; around 73% are singletons. This clone came up once. The sequence was collected from a human donor with melanoma. Sequences were derived from CD8+ T cells sorted from blood (inferred from file names), sampled from a patient given nivolumab and ipilimumab in sequence. This chain connects TRBV4-1 to TRBJ1-1; 8 positions agree with TRBD1. CDR3 residues: CASSHQGAGSTEAFF. The CDR3 region has the DNA TGCGCCAGCAGCCACCAGGGGGCGGGGAGCACTGAAGCTTTCTTT.